The 32 T cell receptor beta chains listed next were all sequenced from one sample in a study of T-cell reconstitution after alpha-beta-depleted transplantation in children. Unique molecular identifiers were built into the TCRbeta library. TCRdb itself ran the PCR reads through MiXCR, one entry per CDR3 protein. The sample holds 300,000 to 400,000 distinct CDR3 sequences, 15% to 20% seen once. The specimen was PBMCs, mostly from graft donor cells, collected 360 days after TCRalphabeta/CD19-depleted stem cell transplant. Receptor source: a male patient aged 2 to 9 who had a stem cell transplant for acute lymphoblastic leukemia, so the T cells may come from the graft donor.

A few counts support this clonotype. CDR3 sequence: CASSQVAFSSGNTIYF. The CDR3 region has the DNA TGTGCCAGCAGCCAAGTCGCCTTCTCCTCTGGAAACACCATATATTTT. The chain is built from TRBV14 and TRBJ1-3; D unclear. The CDR3 is 16 amino acids. V lost 1 base, J lost 0 bases, and 10 bases lay in between. Germline values: CDR1 SGHDN, CDR2 FVKESK. The full variable domain, in which reference TRBV14 and TRBJ1-3 provide the parts outside the CDR3, is EAGVTQFPSHSVIEKGQTVTLRCDPISGHDNLYWYRRVMGKEIKFLLHFVKESKQDESGMPNNRFLAERTGGTYSTLKVQPAELEDSGVYFCASSQVAFSSGNTIYFGEGSWLTVV.

The chain couples TRBV28 to TRBJ1-1; D remains ambiguous. The CDR3 length is 15 residues. Germline V gene lookup returns CDR1 MDHEN and CDR2 SYDVKM. V dropped 3 bases and J dropped 10 bases, with 21 bases sitting between them. CDR3 bases: TGTGCCAGCAGTTTTTCGGTGACGCAGGCCATGAGAGCTTTCTTT. It specifies CASSFSVTQAMRAFF.

V and J are TRBV4-2 and TRBJ1-1; D call uncertain. This CDR3 is built from 14 residues. V lost 0 bases, J lost 0 bases, and 5 bases lay in between. CDR1 is LGHNA and CDR2 is YNFKEQ in the germline V gene. CDR3: CASSQEGLNTEAFF. Written as DNA, the CDR3 is TGTGCCAGCAGCCAAGAGGGGTTGAACACTGAAGCTTTCTTT.

This clonotype was recorded at least ten times. J is TRBJ2-7 and V is TRBV6-1; 9 bases map to TRBD1. Germline CDR1 is MNHNS and CDR2 is SASEGT. The junction had 10 bases not matched to a gene; V was cut back by 8 bases and J by 2 bases. This CDR3 region has 15 residues. The CDR3 sequence is CASGPGQGTTYEQYF. In DNA, the CDR3 is TGTGCCAGCGGCCCGGGACAGGGCACCACCTACGAGCAGTACTTC.

This clonotype occurred many times. J is TRBJ2-1 and V is TRBV20-1, with D uncertain. V gave up 0 bases and J gave up 7 bases, with 16 bases separating them. The germline CDR1 and CDR2 sequences are DFQATT and SNEGSKA (reference sequence). The CDR3 spans 15 residues. CDR3 bases: TGCAGTGCTAGAGATTCCCGGGCCAGGTGGAATGAGCAGTTCTTC. Its translation: CSARDSRARWNEQFF.

The DNA for the CDR3 is TGTGCCAGCAGCGTTCCGGGCGGGGAGCTGTTTTTT. It specifies CASSVPGGELFF. The V and J genes are TRBV9 and TRBJ2-2, with D uncertain. CDR1 is SGDLS and CDR2 is YYNGEE in the germline V gene. The length of the CDR3 is 12 residues. With 2 bases removed from V and 7 bases from J, the gap between germline ends came to 6 bases.

In its sample, this clonotype was seen a few times. This chain links TRBV7-8 with TRBJ1-2; D is ambiguous. Germline V CDR1 and CDR2: SGHVS, FQNEAQ. The CDR3 runs to 14 residues. V lost 0 bases, J lost 2 bases, and 7 bases lay in between. CDR3 loop: CASSLATANYGYTF. The DNA of the CDR3 is TGTGCCAGCAGCTTAGCGACCGCAAACTATGGCTACACCTTC.

The genes are TRBV7-2 and TRBJ1-3, with a weak D call TRBD1 (6 bases). V lost 0 bases and J lost 4, with 10 bases in between. The CDR3 contains 15 residues. The V gene's germline CDR1 is SGHTA and CDR2 FQGNSA. CDR3 in DNA: TGTGCCAGCAGCTTAGCGACAGGAACAGGAAACACCATATATTTT. It yields the protein CASSLATGTGNTIYF.

V gene TRBV4-1 combines with J gene TRBJ2-5; 12 positions match TRBD2. The germline CDR1 and CDR2 sequences are MGHRA and YSYEKL. The CDR3 covers 18 residues. Unmatched junction bases numbered 13, after V lost 3 bases and J lost 5 bases. CDR3 loop: CASSQLPQTSGRGETQYF. CDR3 coding DNA: TGCGCCAGCAGCCAGCTGCCCCAGACTAGCGGGAGAGGGGAGACCCAGTACTTC.

The table lists this clonotype with a few counts. The chain joins TRBV7-3 to TRBJ2-1; 13 bases agree with TRBD2. The CDR3 length is 17 residues. Germline loops: CDR1 SGHTA, CDR2 FQGTGA. V shed 5 bases and J 4 bases; nucleotides not matched to a gene: 8. The CDR3, as DNA: TGTGCCAGCAGCCAGACTAGCGGGGGGACGGATTACAATGAGCAGTTCTTC. Its protein is CASSQTSGGTDYNEQFF.

This clonotype was counted between two and nine times. The V call is TRBV4-1, the J call TRBJ2-2, with D perhaps matching TRBD2 (6 bases). V dropped 0 bases and J dropped 0 bases, with 17 bases sitting between them. Germline V gives CDR1 MGHRA, CDR2 YSYEKL. The CDR3 runs to 19 residues. The CDR3 spells CASSQDDGSRRANTGELFF. The CDR3 region has the DNA TGCGCCAGCAGCCAAGATGATGGATCAAGGAGGGCGAACACCGGGGAGCTGTTTTTT.

This clonotype was seen ten or more times. This chain joins TRBV5-1 and TRBJ1-1, with 9 bases matching TRBD1. Germline assignment: CDR1 SGHRS and CDR2 YFSETQ. The CDR3 is 14 amino acids. Trimming took 3 bases from V and 5 from J; bases not matched to a gene: 5. Here the CDR3 reads CASSSGTGKTEAFF. DNA of the CDR3: TGCGCCAGCAGCTCCGGGACAGGGAAGACTGAAGCTTTCTTT.

This sequence joins TRBV12-3 or TRBV12-4 and TRBJ2-5; 13 bases fit TRBD2. There are 19 residues in the CDR3. With 7 bases clipped from V and 5 bases from J, the junction kept 19 bases outside the gene matches. The DNA for the CDR3 is TGTGCCAGCACCAAGGGCGGACTAGCGGGAGTCTCAGCGATTGAGACCCAGTACTTC. Protein product: CASTKGGLAGVSAIETQYF.

At least ten counts were recorded for this clonotype. This chain links TRBV20-1 with TRBJ1-1; 12 bases match TRBD1. Germline CDR1 is DFQATT and CDR2 is SNEGSKA (reference sequence). The CDR3 runs to 14 residues. Trimming removed 0 bases from V and 6 bases from J; junction bases left unmatched: 2. The CDR3 DNA reads as TGCAGTGCTAGAGATGGGACAGGGGGCCCTGAAGCTTTCTTT. This translates into CSARDGTGGPEAFF.

This clonotype was seen many times. The chain carries TRBV5-6 and TRBJ2-7, with a weak D call TRBD2 (5 bases). CDR1 SGHDT and CDR2 YYEEEE come from the germline V gene. The CDR3 length is 10 residues. Trimming stripped 7 bases from V and 6 bases from J, with 8 bases between. In DNA, the CDR3 is TGTGCCAGCGGGAGCGCCGAGCAGTACTTC. This gives the protein CASGSAEQYF.

This chain connects TRBV5-1 to TRBJ2-7; 14 nucleotides match TRBD2. The CDR3 is 16 residues long. Unmatched junction bases numbered 7, after V lost 3 bases and J lost 5 bases. Looked up from germline, CDR1 is SGHRS and CDR2 is YFSETQ. Written as DNA, the CDR3 is TGCGCCAGCAGCTGGGGACTAGCGGGAGATTTTAACGAGCAGTACTTC. Protein: CASSWGLAGDFNEQYF.

This clonotype has ten or more counts. The J gene is TRBJ1-1, the V gene TRBV4-2; no firm D call. Germline V gene lookup returns CDR1 LGHNA and CDR2 YNFKEQ. V lost 1 base and J lost 1, with 7 bases in between. The CDR3 is 14 residues long. CDR3 loop: CASSQVAKNTEAFF. The CDR3 DNA follows: TGTGCCAGCAGCCAAGTAGCCAAGAACACTGAAGCTTTCTTT.

This clonotype was found a few times. At one boundary the junction diverges from the germline segment, which might be a read error. The chain uses TRBV5-1 and TRBJ1-1; 9 nucleotides agree with TRBD1. CDR3 length equals 14 residues. Germline V gives CDR1 SGHRS, CDR2 YFSETQ. The CDR3 nucleotides read TGCGCCAGCAGCAAACAGGGGGCTCTTACTGGAGCTTTCTTT. Translated, it gives CASSKQGALTGAFF. Using reference TRBV5-1 and TRBJ1-1 for the parts outside the CDR3, the full variable domain is KAGVTQTPRYLIKTRGQQVTLSCSPISGHRSVSWYQQTPGQGLQFLFEYFSETQRNKGNFPGRFSGRQFSNSRSEMNVSTLELGDSALYLCASSKQGALTGAFFGQGTRLTVV.

This clonotype has only a few counts. The rearrangement links TRBV27 to TRBJ2-1, with 11 bases lining up with TRBD2. Trimming cost V 2 bases and J 5 bases; bases outside gene matches: 2. The CDR3 runs to 15 residues. Germline loops: CDR1 MNHEY, CDR2 SMNVEV (reference sequence). The CDR3 nucleotides read TGTGCCAGCAGTTTAGGGACTAGCGGTAACAATGAGCAGTTCTTC. This encodes CASSLGTSGNNEQFF.

This clonotype was counted between two and nine times. The rearrangement links TRBV20-1 to TRBJ2-7, with 9 bases lining up with TRBD1. The CDR3 covers 14 residues. Germline CDR1 DFQATT, CDR2 SNEGSKA (reference sequence). Trimming took 7 bases from V and 3 from J; bases not matched to a gene: 10. For the CDR3, the DNA is TGCAGTGTAATACGGACAGGGGTAGGCTACGAGCAGTACTTC. Translating it yields CSVIRTGVGYEQYF.

The gene calls are TRBV30 and TRBJ1-2; 8 positions match TRBD1. The length of the CDR3 is 14 residues. The germline CDR1 and CDR2 sequences are GTSNPN and SVGIG (reference sequence). Trimming took 4 bases from V and 4 from J; bases not matched to a gene: 8. CDR3 bases: TGTGCCTGGATTCCGAGACAGGGGACCTATGGCTACACCTTC. Translating gives CAWIPRQGTYGYTF.

The V call is TRBV7-6, the J call TRBJ2-1, with 10 bases aligning to TRBD2. Germline V gives CDR1 SGHVS, CDR2 FNYEAQ. Germline trimming cut 2 bases from V and 0 bases from J; bases unmatched to any gene: 7. The CDR3 is 18 amino acids. For the CDR3, the DNA is TGTGCCAGCAGCTTAAGGCTAGCGGGGGTTAGCTCCTACAATGAGCAGTTCTTC. It specifies CASSLRLAGVSSYNEQFF.

The V and J genes are TRBV4-3 and TRBJ2-7; 9 positions match TRBD2. Looked up from germline, CDR1 is LGHNA and CDR2 is YSLEER. The CDR3 runs 14 residues. V shed 0 bases, J shed 3 bases, and the junction held 0 bases outside the gene matches. CDR3 in DNA: TGCGCCAGCAGCCAAGAGACTAGCGGCTACGAGCAGTACTTC. Translating gives CASSQETSGYEQYF.

V is TRBV6-2 or TRBV6-3 and J is TRBJ2-1; perhaps TRBD2 as D (6 bases). Germline CDR1 is MNHEY and CDR2 is SVGEGT. This CDR3 comprises 15 residues. V was trimmed by 9 bases and J by 2 bases, leaving 17 bases between them. DNA for the CDR3: TGTGCCAGTTTCGGCGCGGGAATCGCCTACAATGAGCAGTTCTTC. This translates into CASFGAGIAYNEQFF.

At least ten counts were recorded for this clonotype. The V and J genes are TRBV5-1 and TRBJ2-1, with D hard to call. The CDR3 runs to 13 residues. CDR1 and CDR2 (germline): SGHRS, YFSETQ. Trimming took off 2 bases at V and 8 bases at J, with 11 bases between the two ends. This CDR3 is CASSLVFMDEQFF. In nucleotides, the CDR3 is TGCGCCAGCAGCTTAGTCTTTATGGATGAGCAGTTCTTC.

The chain combines TRBV29-1 with TRBJ1-2, with 7 nucleotides matching TRBD1. V shed 6 bases, J shed 7 bases, and the junction held 11 bases outside the gene matches. This CDR3 contains 13 residues. Germline V gene lookup returns CDR1 SQVTM and CDR2 ANQGSEA. The CDR3 loop reads CSVPDRQGPGYTF. Here the CDR3 DNA reads TGCAGCGTCCCCGATCGACAGGGTCCTGGCTACACCTTC.

This clonotype was detected only a few times. This chain links TRBV9 with TRBJ2-1; 11 positions match TRBD2. The CDR3 extends over 16 amino acids. Germline CDR1 SGDLS, CDR2 YYNGEE. With V trimmed by 3 bases and J by 4 bases, 6 bases remained unmatched. In DNA, the CDR3 is TGTGCCAGCAGCGCGATCCTAGCGGGAGGTTACAATGAGCAGTTCTTC. As protein: CASSAILAGGYNEQFF.

This clonotype was seen only a few times. The gene calls are TRBV5-1 and TRBJ2-3, with 8 bases fitting TRBD2. In germline, CDR1 is SGHRS, CDR2 YFSETQ. CDR3 length: 15 amino acids. V trimming: 7 bases; J trimming: 3 bases; junction bases outside the gene matches: 10. As DNA, the CDR3 is TGCGCCAGCGCCCGGTCAACTAGCGGTACAGATACGCAGTATTTT. Translated, it gives CASARSTSGTDTQYF.

The chain joins TRBV4-1 to TRBJ2-7, with a possible D match to TRBD1 (5 bases). The CDR3 has 14 amino acids. The V end was cut by 2 bases, the J end by 5 bases, with 13 bases between. Germline CDR1 MGHRA, CDR2 YSYEKL. The CDR3 region has the DNA TGCGCCAGCAGCCAACCACGAACCAGGGACGAGCAGTACTTC. It translates to CASSQPRTRDEQYF.

The chain joins TRBV28 to TRBJ2-7, with TRBD2 identical over 13 bases. Germline V gene data show CDR1 as MDHEN and CDR2 as SYDVKM. The trim removed 8 bases at V and 3 bases at J, leaving 10 bases unmatched. The CDR3 runs to 16 residues. DNA of the CDR3: TGTGCCAGCTTGGGACTAGCGGGATCTGGGATCTACGAGCAGTACTTC. It encodes CASLGLAGSGIYEQYF.

This clonotype was found a few times. The chain recombines TRBV4-1 with TRBJ2-3; possibly TRBD2 for D (6 bases). CDR1 and CDR2 from the germline V gene are MGHRA and YSYEKL. The CDR3 has 16 amino acids. The V end was cut by 1 base, the J end by 1 base, with 12 bases between. CDR3 residues: CASSQAPGVGTDTQYF. The CDR3 nucleotides read TGCGCCAGCAGCCAAGCCCCGGGAGTCGGCACAGATACGCAGTATTTT.

The chain carries TRBV15 and TRBJ1-5; the D is unclear. This CDR3 comprises 16 residues. Germline CDR1 is LNHNV and CDR2 is YYDKDF (reference sequence). V was pared by 0 bases and J by 2 bases, with 11 bases between. The CDR3: CATSRDRDSGNQPQHF. CDR3 DNA: TGTGCCACCAGCAGAGATCGAGACTCGGGCAATCAGCCCCAGCATTTT.